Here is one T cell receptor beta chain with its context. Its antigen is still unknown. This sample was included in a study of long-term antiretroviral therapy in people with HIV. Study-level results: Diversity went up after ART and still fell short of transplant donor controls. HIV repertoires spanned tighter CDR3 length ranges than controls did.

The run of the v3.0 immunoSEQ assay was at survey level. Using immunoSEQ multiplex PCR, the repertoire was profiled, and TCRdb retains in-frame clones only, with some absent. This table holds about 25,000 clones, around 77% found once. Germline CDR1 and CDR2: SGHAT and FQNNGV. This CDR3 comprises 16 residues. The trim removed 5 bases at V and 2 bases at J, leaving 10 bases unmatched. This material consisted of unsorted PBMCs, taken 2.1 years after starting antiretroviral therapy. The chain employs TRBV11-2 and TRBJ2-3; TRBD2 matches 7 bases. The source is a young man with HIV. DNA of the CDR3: TGTGCCAGCAGCCCCTCGGGGAGGGGCGACACAGATACGCAGTATTTT. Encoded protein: CASSPSGRGDTDTQYF.